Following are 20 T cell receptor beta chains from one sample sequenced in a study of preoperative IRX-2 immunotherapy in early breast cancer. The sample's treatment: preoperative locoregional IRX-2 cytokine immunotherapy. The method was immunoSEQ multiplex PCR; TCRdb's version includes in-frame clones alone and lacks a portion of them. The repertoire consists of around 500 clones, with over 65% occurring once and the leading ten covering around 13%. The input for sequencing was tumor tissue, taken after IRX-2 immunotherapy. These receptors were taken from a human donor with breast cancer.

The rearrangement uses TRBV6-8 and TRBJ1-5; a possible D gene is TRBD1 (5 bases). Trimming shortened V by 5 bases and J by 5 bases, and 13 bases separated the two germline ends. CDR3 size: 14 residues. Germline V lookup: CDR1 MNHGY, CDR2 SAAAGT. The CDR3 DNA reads TGTGCCAGCAGTCCTTCAAGACAGTATCAGCCCCAGCATTTT. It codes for CASSPSRQYQPQHF.

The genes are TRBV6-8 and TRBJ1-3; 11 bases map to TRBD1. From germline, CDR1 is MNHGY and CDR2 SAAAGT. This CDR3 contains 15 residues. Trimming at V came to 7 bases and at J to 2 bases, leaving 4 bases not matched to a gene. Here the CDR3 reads CASIKDRGPGNTIYF. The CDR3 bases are TGTGCCAGCATCAAGGACAGGGGGCCTGGAAACACCATATATTTT.

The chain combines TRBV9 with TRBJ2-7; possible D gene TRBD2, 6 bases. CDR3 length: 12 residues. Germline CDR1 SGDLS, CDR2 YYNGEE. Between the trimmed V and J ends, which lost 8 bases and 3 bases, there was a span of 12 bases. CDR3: CASQGLHYEQYF. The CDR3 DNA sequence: TGTGCCAGTCAGGGACTCCACTACGAGCAGTACTTC.

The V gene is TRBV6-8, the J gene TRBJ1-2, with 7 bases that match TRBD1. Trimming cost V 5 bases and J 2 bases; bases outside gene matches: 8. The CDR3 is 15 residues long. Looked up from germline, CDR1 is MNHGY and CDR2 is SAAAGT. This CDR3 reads CASSEGTANNYGYTF. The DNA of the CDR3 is TGTGCCAGCAGTGAGGGGACAGCTAACAACTATGGCTACACCTTC.

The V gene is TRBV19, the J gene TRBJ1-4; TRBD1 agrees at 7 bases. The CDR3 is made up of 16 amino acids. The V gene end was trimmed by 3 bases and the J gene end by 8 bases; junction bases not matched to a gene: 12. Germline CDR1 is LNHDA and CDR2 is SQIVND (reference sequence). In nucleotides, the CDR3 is TGTGCCAGTAGTATGGTGGGGGAGGCGGACAGGGAAAAACTGTTTTTT. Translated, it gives CASSMVGEADREKLFF.

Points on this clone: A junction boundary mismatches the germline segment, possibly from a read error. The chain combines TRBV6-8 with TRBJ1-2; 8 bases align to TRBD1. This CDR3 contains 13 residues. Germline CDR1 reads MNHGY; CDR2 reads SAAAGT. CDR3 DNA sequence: TGTGCCATCAGTCAGGACAGGGCGGATGGCTACACCTTC. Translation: CAISQDRADGYTF.

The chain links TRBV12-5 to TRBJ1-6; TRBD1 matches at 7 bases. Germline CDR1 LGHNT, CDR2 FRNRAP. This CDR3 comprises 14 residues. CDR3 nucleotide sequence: TGTGCCAGCACCGGGGGGCAGGGGGTCTCACCCCTCCACTTT. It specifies CASTGGQGVSPLHF.

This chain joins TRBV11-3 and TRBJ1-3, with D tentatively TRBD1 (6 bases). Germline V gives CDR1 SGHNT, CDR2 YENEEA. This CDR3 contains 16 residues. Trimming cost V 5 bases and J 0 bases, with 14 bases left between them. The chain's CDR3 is CASSGRGSFSGNTIYF. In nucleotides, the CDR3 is TGTGCCAGCAGCGGCAGGGGCTCCTTCTCTGGAAACACCATATATTTT.

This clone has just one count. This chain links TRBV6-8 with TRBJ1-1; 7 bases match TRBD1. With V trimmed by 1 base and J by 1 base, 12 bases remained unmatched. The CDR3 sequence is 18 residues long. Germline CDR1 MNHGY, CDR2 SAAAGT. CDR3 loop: CASSYFGQAASGNTEAFF. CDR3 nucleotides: TGTGCCAGCAGTTACTTCGGACAGGCGGCGAGTGGGAACACTGAAGCTTTCTTT.

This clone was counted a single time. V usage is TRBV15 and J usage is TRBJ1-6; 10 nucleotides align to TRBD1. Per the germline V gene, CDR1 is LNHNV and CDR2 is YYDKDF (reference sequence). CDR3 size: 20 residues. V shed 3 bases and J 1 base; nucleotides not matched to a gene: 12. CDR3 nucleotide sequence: TGTGCCACCAGCAGGGCACCGGGACAGGGGTCTTATTCCTATAATTCACCCCTCCACTTT. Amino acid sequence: CATSRAPGQGSYSYNSPLHF.

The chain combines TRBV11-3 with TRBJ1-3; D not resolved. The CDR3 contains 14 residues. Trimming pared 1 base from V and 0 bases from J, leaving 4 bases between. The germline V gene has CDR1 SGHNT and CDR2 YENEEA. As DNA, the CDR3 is TGTGCCAGCAGCTTAGTGTTCTCTGGAAACACCATATATTTT. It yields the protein CASSLVFSGNTIYF. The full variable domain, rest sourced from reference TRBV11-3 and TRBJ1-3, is EAGVVQSPRYKIIEKKQPVAFWCNPISGHNTLYWYLQNLGQGPELLIRYENEEAVDDSQLPKDRFSAERLKGVDSTLKIQPAELGDSAVYLCASSLVFSGNTIYFGEGSWLTVV.

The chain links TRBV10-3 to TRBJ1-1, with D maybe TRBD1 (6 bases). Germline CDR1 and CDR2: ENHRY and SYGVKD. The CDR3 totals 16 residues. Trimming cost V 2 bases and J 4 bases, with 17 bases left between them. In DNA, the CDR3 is TGTGCCATCAGTGAGCCCGGCAGGGAGGACAGCACTGAAGCTTTCTTT. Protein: CAISEPGREDSTEAFF.

The DNA for the CDR3 is TGTGCCAGCAGGGACTCCTACCTAGGACAGTACTTC. Protein product: CASRDSYLGQYF. J is TRBJ2-7 and V is TRBV28, with D perhaps TRBD2 (5 bases). Trimming took off 6 bases at V and 10 bases at J, with 16 bases between the two ends. CDR1 and CDR2 from the germline V gene are MDHEN and SYDVKM. CDR3 length equals 12 residues.

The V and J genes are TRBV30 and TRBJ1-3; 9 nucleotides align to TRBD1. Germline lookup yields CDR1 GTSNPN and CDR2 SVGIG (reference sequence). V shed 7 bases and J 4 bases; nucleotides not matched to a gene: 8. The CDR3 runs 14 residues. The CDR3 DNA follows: TGTGCCTTTGGGACAGGGACATTGGGAAACACCATATATTTT. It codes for CAFGTGTLGNTIYF.

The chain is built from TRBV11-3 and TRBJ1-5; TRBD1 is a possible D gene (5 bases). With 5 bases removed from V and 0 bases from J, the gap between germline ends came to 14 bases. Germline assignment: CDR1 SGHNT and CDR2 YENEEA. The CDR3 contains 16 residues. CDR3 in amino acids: CASSRDGGASNQPQHF. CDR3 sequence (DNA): TGTGCCAGCAGCCGGGACGGGGGAGCTAGCAATCAGCCCCAGCATTTT.

CDR3: CASSQGTQTGLEQYF. In nucleotides, the CDR3 is TGTGCCAGCAGCCAAGGGACACAGACAGGGCTCGAGCAGTACTTC. The rearrangement uses TRBV11-3 and TRBJ2-7, with 7 bases aligning to TRBD1. The V segment lost 5 bases and the J segment 6 bases; nucleotides outside the gene matches: 13. Germline V gene lookup returns CDR1 SGHNT and CDR2 YENEEA. The CDR3 runs to 15 residues.

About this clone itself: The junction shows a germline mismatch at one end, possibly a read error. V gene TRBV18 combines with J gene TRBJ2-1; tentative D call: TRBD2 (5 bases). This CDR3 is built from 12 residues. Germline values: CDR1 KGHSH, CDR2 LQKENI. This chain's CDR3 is CASPLGRRESIF. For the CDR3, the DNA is TGTGCCAGCCCCCTGGGCAGAAGGGAGTCGATCTTC.

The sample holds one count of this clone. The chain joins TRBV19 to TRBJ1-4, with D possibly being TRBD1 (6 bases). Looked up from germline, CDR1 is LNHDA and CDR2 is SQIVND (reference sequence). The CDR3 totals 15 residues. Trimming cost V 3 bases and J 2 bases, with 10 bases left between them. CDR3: CASSMTGHTNEKLFF. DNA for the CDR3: TGTGCCAGTAGTATGACGGGACATACTAATGAAAAACTGTTTTTT.

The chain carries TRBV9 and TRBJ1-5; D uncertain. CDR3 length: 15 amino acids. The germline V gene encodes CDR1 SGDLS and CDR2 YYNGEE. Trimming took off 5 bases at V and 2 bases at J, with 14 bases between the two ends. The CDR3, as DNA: TGTGCCAGCAGTGAAGAGGAAACGGGCAATCAGCCCCAGCATTTT. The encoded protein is CASSEEETGNQPQHF.

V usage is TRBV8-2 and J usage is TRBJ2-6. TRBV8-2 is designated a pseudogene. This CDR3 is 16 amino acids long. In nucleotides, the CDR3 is TGTGGCAGTGACGGCCATCCACAAAGTCGGGCCAACGTCCTGACTTTC. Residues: CGSDGHPQSRANVLTF.